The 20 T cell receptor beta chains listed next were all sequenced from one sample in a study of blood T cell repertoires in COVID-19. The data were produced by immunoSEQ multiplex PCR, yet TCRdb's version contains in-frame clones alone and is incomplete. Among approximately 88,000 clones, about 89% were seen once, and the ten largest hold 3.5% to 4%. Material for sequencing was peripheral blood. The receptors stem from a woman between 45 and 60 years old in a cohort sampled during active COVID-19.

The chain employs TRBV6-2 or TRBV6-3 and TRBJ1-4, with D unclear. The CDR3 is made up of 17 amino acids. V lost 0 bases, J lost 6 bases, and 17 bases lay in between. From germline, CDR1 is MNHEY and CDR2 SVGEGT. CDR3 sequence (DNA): TGTGCCAGCAGTTACTCATCCAGGCCGGTCGTTGATGAAAAACTGTTTTTT. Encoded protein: CASSYSSRPVVDEKLFF.

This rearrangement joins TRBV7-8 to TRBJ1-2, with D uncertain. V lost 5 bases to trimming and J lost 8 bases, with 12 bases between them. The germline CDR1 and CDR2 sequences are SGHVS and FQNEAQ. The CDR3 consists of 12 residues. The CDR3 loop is CASSTKRRGYTF. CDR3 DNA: TGTGCCAGCAGCACTAAACGGAGAGGCTACACCTTC. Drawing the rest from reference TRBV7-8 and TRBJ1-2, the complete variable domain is GAGVSQSPRYKVAKRGQDVALRCDPISGHVSLFWYQQALGQGPEFLTYFQNEAQLDKSGLPSDRFFAERPEGSVSTLKIQRTQQEDSAVYLCASSTKRRGYTFGSGTRLTVV.

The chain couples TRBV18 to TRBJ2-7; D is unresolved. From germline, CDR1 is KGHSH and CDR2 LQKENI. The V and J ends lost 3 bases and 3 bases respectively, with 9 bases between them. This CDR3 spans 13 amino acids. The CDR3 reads CASSPGVNYEQYF. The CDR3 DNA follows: TGTGCCAGCTCACCGGGCGTTAACTACGAGCAGTACTTC. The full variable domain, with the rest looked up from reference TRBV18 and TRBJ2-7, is NAGVMQNPRHLVRRRGQEARLRCSPMKGHSHVYWYRQLPEEGLKFMVYLQKENIIDESGMPKERFSAEFPKEGPSILRIQQVVRGDSAAYFCASSPGVNYEQYFGPGTRLTVT.

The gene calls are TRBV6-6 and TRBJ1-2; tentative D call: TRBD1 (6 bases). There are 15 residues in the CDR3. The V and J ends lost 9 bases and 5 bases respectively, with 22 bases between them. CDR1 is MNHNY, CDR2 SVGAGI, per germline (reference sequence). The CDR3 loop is CASSGLGGARYGYTF. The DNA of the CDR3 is TGTGCCAGTTCGGGTTTAGGGGGGGCGAGGTATGGCTACACCTTC.

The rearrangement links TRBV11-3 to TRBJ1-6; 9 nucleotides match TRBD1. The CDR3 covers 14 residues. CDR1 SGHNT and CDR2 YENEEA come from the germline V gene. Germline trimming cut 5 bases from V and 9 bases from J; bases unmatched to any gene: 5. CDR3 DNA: TGTGCCAGCAGCGAACAGGGGGCCTTTTCACCCCTCCACTTT. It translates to CASSEQGAFSPLHF.

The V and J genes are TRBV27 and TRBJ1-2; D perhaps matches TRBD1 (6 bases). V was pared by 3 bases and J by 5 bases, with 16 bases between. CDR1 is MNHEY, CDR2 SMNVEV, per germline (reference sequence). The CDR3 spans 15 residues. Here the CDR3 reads CASSLGAGSLYGYTF. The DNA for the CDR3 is TGTGCCAGCAGTTTGGGGGCCGGCAGCTTGTATGGCTACACCTTC.

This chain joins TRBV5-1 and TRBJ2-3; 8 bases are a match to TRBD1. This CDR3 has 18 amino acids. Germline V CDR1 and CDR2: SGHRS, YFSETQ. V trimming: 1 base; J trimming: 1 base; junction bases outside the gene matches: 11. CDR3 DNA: TGCGCCAGCAGCTTGAGGGCCCTAGGACAGGGTCGCACAGATACGCAGTATTTT. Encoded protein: CASSLRALGQGRTDTQYF.

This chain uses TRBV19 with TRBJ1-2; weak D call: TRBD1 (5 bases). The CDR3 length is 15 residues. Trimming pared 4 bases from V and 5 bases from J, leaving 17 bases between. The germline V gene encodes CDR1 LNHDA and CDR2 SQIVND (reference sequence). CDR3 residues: CASSTTTGGSYGYTF. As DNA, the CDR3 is TGTGCCAGTAGTACCACCACCGGGGGGTCATATGGCTACACCTTC. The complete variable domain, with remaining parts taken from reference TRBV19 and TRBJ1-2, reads DGGITQSPKYLFRKEGQNVTLSCEQNLNHDAMYWYRQDPGQGLRLIYYSQIVNDFQKGDIAEGYSVSREKKESFPLTVTSAQKNPTAFYLCASSTTTGGSYGYTFGSGTRLTVV.

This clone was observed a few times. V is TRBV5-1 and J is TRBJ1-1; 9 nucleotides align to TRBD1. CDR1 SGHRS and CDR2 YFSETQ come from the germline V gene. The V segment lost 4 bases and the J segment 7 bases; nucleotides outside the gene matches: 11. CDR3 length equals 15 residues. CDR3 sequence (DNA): TGCGCCAGCAGCGTAACAGGGGGCGGGTTCGGTGAAGCTTTCTTT. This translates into CASSVTGGGFGEAFF.

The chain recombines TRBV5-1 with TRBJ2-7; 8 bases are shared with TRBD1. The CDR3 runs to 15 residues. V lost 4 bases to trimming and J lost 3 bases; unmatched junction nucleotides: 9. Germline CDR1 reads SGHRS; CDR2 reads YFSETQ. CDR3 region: CASSKAGQGLYEQYF. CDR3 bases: TGCGCCAGCAGCAAGGCCGGACAGGGTCTCTACGAGCAGTACTTC.

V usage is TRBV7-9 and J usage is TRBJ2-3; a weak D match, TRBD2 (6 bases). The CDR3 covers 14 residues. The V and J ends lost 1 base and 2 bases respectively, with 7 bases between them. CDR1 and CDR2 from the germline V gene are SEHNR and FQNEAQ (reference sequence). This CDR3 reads CASSLGTTTDTQYF. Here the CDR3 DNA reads TGTGCCAGCAGCTTAGGGACTACCACAGATACGCAGTATTTT.

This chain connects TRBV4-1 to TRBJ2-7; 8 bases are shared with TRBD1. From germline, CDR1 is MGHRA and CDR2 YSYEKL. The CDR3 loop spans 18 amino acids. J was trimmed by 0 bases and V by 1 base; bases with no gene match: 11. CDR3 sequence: CASSQVALGQGASYEQYF. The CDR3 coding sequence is TGCGCCAGCAGCCAAGTTGCCTTGGGTCAGGGGGCCTCCTACGAGCAGTACTTC.

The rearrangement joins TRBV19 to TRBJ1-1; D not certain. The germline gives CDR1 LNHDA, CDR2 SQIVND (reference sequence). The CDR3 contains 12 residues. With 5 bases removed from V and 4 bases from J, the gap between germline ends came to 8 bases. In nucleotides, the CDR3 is TGTGCCAGTAGTGTCCGGTCCACTGAAGCTTTCTTT. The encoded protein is CASSVRSTEAFF.

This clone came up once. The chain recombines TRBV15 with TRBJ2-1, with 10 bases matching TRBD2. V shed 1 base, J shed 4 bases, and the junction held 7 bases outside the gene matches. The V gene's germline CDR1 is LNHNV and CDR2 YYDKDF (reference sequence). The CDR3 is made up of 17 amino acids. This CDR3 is CATSRGLAGEGYNEQFF. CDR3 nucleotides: TGTGCCACCAGCAGAGGCCTAGCGGGAGAGGGATACAATGAGCAGTTCTTC.

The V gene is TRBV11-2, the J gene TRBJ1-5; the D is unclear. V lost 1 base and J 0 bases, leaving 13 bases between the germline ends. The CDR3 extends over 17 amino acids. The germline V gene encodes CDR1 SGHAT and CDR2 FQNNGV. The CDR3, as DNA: TGTGCCAGCAGCTTAGGGGCAGGAAGATATAGCAATCAGCCCCAGCATTTT. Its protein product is CASSLGAGRYSNQPQHF.

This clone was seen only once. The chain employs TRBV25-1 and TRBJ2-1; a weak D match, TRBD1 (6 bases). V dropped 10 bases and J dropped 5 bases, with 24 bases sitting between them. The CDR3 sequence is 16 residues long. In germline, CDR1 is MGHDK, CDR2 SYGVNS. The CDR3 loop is CATRVRGGLGNNEQFF. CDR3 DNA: TGTGCCACCCGAGTCAGGGGCGGGCTAGGAAACAATGAGCAGTTCTTC. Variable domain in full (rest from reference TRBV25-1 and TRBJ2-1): EADIYQTPRYLVIGTGKKITLECSQTMGHDKMYWYQQDPGMELHLIHYSYGVNSTEKGDLSSESTVSRIRTEHFPLTLESARPSHTSQYLCATRVRGGLGNNEQFFGPGTRLTVL.

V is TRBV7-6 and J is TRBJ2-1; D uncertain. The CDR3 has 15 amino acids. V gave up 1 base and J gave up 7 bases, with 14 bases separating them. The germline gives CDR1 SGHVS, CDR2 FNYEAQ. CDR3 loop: CASSLVSVSANEQFF. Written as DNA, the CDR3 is TGTGCCAGCAGCTTAGTCAGCGTAAGCGCTAATGAGCAGTTCTTC.

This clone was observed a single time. In DNA form, the CDR3 reads TGTGCCAGCAGCGCGATTTCGAACACTGAAGCTTTCTTT. Amino acid sequence: CASSAISNTEAFF. J is TRBJ1-1 and V is TRBV7-9; no clear D. Germline CDR1 and CDR2: SEHNR and FQNEAQ (reference sequence). The CDR3 has 13 amino acids. Trimming took off 5 bases at V and 1 base at J, with 8 bases between the two ends.

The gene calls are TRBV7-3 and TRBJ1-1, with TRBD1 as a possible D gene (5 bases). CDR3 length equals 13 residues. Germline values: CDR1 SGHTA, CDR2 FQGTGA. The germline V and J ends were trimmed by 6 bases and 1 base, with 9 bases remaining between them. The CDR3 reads CASSQGANTEAFF. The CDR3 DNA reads TGTGCCAGCAGTCAAGGGGCGAACACTGAAGCTTTCTTT.

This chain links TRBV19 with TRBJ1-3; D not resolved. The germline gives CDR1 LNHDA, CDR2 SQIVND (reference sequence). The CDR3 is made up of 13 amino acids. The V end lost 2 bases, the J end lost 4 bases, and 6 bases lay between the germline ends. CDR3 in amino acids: CASSITSGNTIYF. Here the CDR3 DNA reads TGTGCCAGTAGTATAACATCGGGAAACACCATATATTTT.